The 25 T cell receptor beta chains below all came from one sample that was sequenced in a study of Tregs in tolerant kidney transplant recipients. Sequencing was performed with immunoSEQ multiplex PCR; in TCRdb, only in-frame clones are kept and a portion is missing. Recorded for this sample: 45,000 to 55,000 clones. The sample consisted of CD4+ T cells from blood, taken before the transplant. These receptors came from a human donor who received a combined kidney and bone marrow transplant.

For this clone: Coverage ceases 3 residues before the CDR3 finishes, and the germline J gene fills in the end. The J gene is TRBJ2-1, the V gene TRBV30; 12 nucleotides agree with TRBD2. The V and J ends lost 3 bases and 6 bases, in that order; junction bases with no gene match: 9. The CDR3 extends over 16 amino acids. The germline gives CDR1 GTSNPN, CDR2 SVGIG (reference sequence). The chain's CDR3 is CAWRMPSGRGSNEQFF. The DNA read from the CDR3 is TGTGCCTGGAGAATGCCTAGCGGGAGGGGTAGCAATGAG.

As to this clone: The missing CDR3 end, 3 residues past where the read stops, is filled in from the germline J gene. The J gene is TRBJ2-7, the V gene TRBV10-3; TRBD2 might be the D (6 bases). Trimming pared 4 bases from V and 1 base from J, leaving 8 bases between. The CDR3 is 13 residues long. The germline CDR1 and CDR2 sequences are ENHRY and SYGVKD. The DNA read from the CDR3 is TGTGCCATCAGTGCGGGGGATTCCTACGAG. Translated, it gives CAISAGDSYE. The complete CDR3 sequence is CAISAGDSYEQYF.

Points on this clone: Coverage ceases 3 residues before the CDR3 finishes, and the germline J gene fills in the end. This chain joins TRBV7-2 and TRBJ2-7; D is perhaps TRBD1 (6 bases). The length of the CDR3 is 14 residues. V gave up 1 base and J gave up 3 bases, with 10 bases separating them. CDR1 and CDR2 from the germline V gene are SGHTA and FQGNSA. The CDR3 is CASSLVQGYYEQYF. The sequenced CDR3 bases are TGTGCCAGCAGCTTAGTCCAGGGGTACTACGAG.

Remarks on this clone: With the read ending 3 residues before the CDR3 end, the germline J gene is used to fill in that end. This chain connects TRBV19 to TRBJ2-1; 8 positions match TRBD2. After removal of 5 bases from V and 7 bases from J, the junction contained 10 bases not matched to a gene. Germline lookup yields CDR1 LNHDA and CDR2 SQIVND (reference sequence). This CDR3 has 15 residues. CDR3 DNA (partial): TGTGCCAGTAGTCGATGGCGGGAGGTCCCAAATGAG. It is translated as CASSRWREVPNE. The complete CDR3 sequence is CASSRWREVPNEQFF. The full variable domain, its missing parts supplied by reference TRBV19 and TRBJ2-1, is DGGITQSPKYLFRKEGQNVTLSCEQNLNHDAMYWYRQDPGQGLRLIYYSQIVNDFQKGDIAEGYSVSREKKESFPLTVTSAQKNPTAFYLCASSRWREVPNEQFFGPGTRLTVL.

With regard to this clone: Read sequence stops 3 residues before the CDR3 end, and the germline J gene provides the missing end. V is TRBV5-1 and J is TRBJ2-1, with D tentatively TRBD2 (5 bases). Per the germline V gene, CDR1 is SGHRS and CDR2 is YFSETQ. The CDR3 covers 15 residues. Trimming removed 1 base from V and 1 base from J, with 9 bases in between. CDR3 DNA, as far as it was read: TGCGCCAGCAGCTTGAGGCGGGTGTCCTACAATGAG. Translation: CASSLRRVSYNE. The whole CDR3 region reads CASSLRRVSYNEQFF.

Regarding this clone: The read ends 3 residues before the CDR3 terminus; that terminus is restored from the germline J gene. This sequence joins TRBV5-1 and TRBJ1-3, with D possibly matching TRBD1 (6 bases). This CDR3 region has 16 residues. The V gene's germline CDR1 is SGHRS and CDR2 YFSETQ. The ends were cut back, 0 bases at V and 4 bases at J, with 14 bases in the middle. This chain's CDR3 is CASSLEAQGYGNTIYF. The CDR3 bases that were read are TGCGCCAGCAGCTTGGAGGCACAGGGTTACGGAAACACC.

CDR3 in amino acids: CASSDRDRGYEQYF. CDR3 DNA, as far as it was read: TGCGCCAGCAGCGACCGGGACAGGGGCTACGAG. The chain has TRBV5-1 and TRBJ2-7, with 10 nucleotides matching TRBD1. The CDR3 end falls 3 residues outside the read, so it is completed with the germline J gene. Germline V gives CDR1 SGHRS, CDR2 YFSETQ. Germline trimming cut 4 bases from V and 3 bases from J; bases unmatched to any gene: 4. The CDR3 is 14 amino acids.

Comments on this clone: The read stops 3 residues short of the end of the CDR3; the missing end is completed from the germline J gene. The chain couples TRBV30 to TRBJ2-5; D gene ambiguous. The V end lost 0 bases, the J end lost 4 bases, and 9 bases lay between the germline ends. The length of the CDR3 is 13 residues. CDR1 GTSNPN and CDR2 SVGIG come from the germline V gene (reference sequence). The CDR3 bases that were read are TGTGCCTGGAGTGTACAACTACGAGAGACC. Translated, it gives CAWSVQLRET. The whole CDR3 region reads CAWSVQLRETQYF.

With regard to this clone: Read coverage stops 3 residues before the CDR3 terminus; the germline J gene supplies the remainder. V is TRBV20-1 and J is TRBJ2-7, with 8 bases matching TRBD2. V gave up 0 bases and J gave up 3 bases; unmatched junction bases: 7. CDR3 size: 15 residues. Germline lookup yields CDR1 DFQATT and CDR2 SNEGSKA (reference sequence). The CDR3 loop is CSARDSQTSGYEQYF. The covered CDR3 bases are TGCAGTGCTAGAGACTCGCAAACTAGCGGCTACGAG.

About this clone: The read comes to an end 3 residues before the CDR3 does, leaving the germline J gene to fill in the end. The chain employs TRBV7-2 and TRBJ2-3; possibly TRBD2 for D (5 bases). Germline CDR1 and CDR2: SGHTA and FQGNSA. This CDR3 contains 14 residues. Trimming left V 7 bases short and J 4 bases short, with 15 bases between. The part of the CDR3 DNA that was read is TGTGCCAGCACGAGGGTGCAAATGGCAGATACG. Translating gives CASTRVQMADT. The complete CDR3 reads CASTRVQMADTQYF.

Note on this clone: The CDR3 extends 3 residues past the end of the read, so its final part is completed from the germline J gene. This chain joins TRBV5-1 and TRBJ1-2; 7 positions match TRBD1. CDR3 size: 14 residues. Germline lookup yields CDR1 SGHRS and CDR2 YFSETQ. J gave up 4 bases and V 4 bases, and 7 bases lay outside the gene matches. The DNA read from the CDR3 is TGCGCCAGCAGCCTCACAGGGGCCTCCTATGGC. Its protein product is CASSLTGASYG. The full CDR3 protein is CASSLTGASYGYTF.

The CDR3 is CASSTYPGLAGVYEQYF. The covered CDR3 bases are TGTGCCAGTAGTACCTACCCCGGACTAGCGGGAGTCTACGAG. The chain couples TRBV19 to TRBJ2-7; 13 bases align to TRBD2. The sequenced fragment ends 3 residues before the CDR3 boundary, so the rest is inferred from the germline J gene. Germline CDR1 and CDR2: LNHDA and SQIVND (reference sequence). Losses at the gene ends were 4 bases for V and 3 bases for J; bases not matched to a gene: 9. The CDR3 extends over 17 amino acids.

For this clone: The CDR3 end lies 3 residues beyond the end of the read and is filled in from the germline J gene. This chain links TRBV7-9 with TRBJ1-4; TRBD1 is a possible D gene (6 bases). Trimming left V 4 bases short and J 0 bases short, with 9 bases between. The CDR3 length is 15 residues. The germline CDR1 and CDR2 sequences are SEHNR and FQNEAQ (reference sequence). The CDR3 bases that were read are TGTGCCAGCAGCTCTCAGGGGCCAACTAATGAAAAA. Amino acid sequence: CASSSQGPTNEK. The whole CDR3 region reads CASSSQGPTNEKLFF.

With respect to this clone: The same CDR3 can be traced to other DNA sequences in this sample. CDR3 loop: CAWSLQETQYF. The covered CDR3 bases are TGTGCCTGGAGTCTGCAAGAGACC. This chain connects TRBV30 to TRBJ2-5; D call uncertain. The read terminates 3 residues ahead of where the CDR3 ends, so the germline J gene completes it. Germline-derived CDR1 and CDR2 are GTSNPN and SVGIG (reference sequence). The ends were cut back, 2 bases at V and 2 bases at J, with 3 bases in the middle. The CDR3 length is 11 residues.

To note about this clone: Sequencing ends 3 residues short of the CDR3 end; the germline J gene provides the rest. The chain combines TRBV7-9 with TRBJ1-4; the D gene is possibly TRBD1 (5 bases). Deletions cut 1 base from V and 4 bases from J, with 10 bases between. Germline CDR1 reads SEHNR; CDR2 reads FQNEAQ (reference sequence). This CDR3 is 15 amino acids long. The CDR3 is CASSLGQTDNEKLFF. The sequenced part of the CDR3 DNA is TGTGCCAGCAGCTTAGGACAGACCGATAATGAAAAA. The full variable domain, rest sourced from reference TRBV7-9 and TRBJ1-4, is DTGVSQNPRHKITKRGQNVTFRCDPISEHNRLYWYRQTLGQGPEFLTYFQNEAQLEKSRLLSDRFSAERPKGSFSTLEIQRTEQGDSAMYLCASSLGQTDNEKLFFGSGTQLSVL.

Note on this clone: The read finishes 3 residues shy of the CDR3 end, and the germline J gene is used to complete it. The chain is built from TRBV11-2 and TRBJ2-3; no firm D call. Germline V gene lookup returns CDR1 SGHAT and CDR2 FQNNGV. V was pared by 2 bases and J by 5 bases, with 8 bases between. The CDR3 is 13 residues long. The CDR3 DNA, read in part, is TGTGCCAGCAGCTTATGGCTTAAAGATACG. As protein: CASSLWLKDT. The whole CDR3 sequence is CASSLWLKDTQYF.

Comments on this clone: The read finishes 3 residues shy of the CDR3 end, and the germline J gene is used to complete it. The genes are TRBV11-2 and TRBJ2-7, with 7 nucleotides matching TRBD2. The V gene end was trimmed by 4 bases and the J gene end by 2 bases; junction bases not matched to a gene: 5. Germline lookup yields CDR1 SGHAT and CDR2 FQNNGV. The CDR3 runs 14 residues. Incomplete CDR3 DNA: TGTGCCAGCAGCTCCCGGACTAGAACCTACGAG. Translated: CASSSRTRTYE. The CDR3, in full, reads CASSSRTRTYEQYF.

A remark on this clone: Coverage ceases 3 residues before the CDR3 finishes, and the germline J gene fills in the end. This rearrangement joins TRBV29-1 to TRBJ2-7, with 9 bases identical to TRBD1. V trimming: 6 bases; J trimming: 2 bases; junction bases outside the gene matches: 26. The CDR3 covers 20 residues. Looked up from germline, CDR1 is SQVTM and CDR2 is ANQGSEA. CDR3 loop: CSVGRRFRDRVDLAPYEQYF. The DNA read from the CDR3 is TGCAGCGTGGGGAGGAGATTCCGGGACAGGGTCGACCTCGCCCCCTACGAG.

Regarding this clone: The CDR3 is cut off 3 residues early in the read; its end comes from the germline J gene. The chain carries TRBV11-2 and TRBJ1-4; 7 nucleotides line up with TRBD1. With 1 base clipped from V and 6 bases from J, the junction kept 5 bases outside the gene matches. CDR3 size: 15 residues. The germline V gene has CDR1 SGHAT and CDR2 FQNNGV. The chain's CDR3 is CASSLVTGDYEKLFF. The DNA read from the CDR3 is TGTGCCAGCAGCTTAGTAACAGGGGATTATGAAAAA.

The part of the CDR3 DNA that was read is TGTGCCATCAGTCAAGGACTAGCGGGTGGGGAGGAGACC. This sequence encodes CAISQGLAGGEET. The CDR3 in its entirety is CAISQGLAGGEETQYF. This chain uses TRBV10-3 with TRBJ2-5; 11 nucleotides align to TRBD2. The read ends 3 residues shy of where the CDR3 ends; the end is completed using the germline J gene. The CDR3 length is 16 residues. Germline CDR1 is ENHRY and CDR2 is SYGVKD. V was clipped by 5 bases and J by 5 bases; unmatched bases: 10.

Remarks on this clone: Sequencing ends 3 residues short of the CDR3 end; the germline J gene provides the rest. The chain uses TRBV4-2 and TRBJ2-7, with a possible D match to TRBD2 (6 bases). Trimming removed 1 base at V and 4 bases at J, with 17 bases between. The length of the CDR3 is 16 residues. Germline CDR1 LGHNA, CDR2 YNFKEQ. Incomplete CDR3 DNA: TGTGCCAGCAGCCAAGTCAGCGGGCAAATAGAATACGAG. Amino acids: CASSQVSGQIEYE. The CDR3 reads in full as CASSQVSGQIEYEQYF.

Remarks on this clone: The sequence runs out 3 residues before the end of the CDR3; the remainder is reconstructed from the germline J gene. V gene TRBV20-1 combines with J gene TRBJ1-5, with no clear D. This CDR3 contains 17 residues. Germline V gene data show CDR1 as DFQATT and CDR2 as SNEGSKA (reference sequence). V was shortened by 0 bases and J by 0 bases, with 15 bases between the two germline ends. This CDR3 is CSARDVQAFYSNQPQHF. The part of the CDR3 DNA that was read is TGCAGTGCTAGAGATGTCCAGGCATTCTATAGCAATCAGCCC.

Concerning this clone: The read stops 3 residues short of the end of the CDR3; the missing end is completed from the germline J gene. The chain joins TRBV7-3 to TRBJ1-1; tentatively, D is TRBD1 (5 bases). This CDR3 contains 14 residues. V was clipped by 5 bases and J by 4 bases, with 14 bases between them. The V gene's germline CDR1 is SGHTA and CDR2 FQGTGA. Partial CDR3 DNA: TGTGCCAGCAGCACCCTGGACACGAGCACTGAA. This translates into CASSTLDTSTE. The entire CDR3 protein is CASSTLDTSTEAFF.

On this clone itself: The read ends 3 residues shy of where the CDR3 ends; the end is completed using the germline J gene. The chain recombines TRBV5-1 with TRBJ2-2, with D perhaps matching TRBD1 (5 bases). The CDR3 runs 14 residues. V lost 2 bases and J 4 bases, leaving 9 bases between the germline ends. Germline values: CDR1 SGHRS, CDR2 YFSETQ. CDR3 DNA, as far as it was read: TGCGCCAGCAGCTTAGGGGTAGGCACCGGGGAG. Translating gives CASSLGVGTGE. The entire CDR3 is CASSLGVGTGELFF.

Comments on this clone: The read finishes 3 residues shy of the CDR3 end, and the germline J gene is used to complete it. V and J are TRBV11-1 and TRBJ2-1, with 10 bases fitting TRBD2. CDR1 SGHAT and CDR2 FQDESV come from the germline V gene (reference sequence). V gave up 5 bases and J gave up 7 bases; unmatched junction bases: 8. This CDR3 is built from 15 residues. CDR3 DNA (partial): TGTGCCAGCAGCGACCCTAGGACTAGCGGAAATGAG. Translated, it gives CASSDPRTSGNE. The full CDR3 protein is CASSDPRTSGNEQFF. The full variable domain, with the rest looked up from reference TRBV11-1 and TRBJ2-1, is EAEVAQSPRYKITEKSQAVAFWCDPISGHATLYWYRQILGQGPELLVQFQDESVVDDSQLPKDRFSAERLKGVDSTLKIQPAELGDSAMYLCASSDPRTSGNEQFFGPGTRLTVL.